The present entry profiles one T cell receptor (beta chain) with its context. Its antigen is still unknown. The data were taken from a study of T cell responses to AZD1222 COVID-19 vaccine. Regarding the study as a whole: The repertoires were collected only after the peak T cell response. Most donors were white British, females outnumbered males, and clonal diversity was possibly underestimated. Unmutated variant regions are reportedly targeted by nearly half of spike-specific TCRs. Spike-specific TCR breadth rose after two AZD1222 doses, and depth rose as well.

This CDR3 is 14 amino acids long. CDR1 is LNHDA and CDR2 is SQIVND in the germline V gene (reference sequence). V was clipped by 5 bases and J by 1 base, with 11 bases between them. The repertoire was sequenced with immunoSEQ multiplex PCR; TCRdb's copy has only in-frame clones and lacks some. The data contain over 130,000 clones, nearly 95% of them seen just once; the ten biggest clones take up about 3.7%. The V call is TRBV19, the J call TRBJ1-1; D call uncertain. This TCR was sampled from an adult who received the AZD1222 COVID-19 vaccine. The sample consisted of peripheral blood, taken 28 days after the second AZD1222 dose. CDR3 sequence: CASSSRAANTEAFF. CDR3 DNA sequence: TGTGCCAGTAGTTCAAGGGCGGCGAACACTGAAGCTTTCTTT.